Listed below are T cell receptor beta chains from one sample, sequenced in a study of neurological immune-mediated disorders. Each CDR3 protein gets one entry after TCRdb re-called the 5' RACE reads with MiXCR. The sample records 87,000 or so distinct CDR3 sequences, 3.5% to 4% being singletons. Material: PBMCs. These receptors all stem from a woman between 18 and 30 years old with multiple sclerosis. Each CDR3 is given with its conserved first and last residue. The order of the fields is CDR3 DNA, CDR3 protein, D gene, V gene, J gene, clone size. D genes are given only for firm matches. Clone size is stated in some rows and not others, as once, few, many or a class when expanded.

CDR3nt: TGTGCCACCAGCAGAGAAACACCGGGACTAGCGGGTGGGGAGCAGTACTTC
CDR3aa: CATSRETPGLAGGEQYF
d_gene: TRBD2
v_gene: TRBV15
j_gene: TRBJ2-7
abundance: many

CDR3nt: TGTGCCAGCAGCTTAGTGGGAGGGGTGAACACTGAAGCTTTCTTT
CDR3aa: CASSLVGGVNTEAFF
d_gene: .
v_gene: TRBV7-8
j_gene: TRBJ1-1
abundance: many

CDR3nt: TGTGCCAGCTCACCAGCGTCCGGGGACTCGTGGACTGAAGCTTTCTTT
CDR3aa: CASSPASGDSWTEAFF
d_gene: .
v_gene: TRBV18
j_gene: TRBJ1-1
abundance: many

CDR3nt: TGCAGCGTTGCCGGCAGGGGGGACACCGGGGAGCTGTTTTTT
CDR3aa: CSVAGRGDTGELFF
d_gene: .
v_gene: TRBV29-1
j_gene: TRBJ2-2
abundance: many

CDR3nt: TGTGCCAGCAGCCAAGTCTTGGCGGCCTTGGGGGGGCAGTACTTC
CDR3aa: CASSQVLAALGGQYF
d_gene: .
v_gene: TRBV3-1
j_gene: TRBJ2-7
abundance: few

CDR3nt: TGTGCCAGCAGCTTAGATGACCGGGGGGACCAAGAGACCCAGTACTTC
CDR3aa: CASSLDDRGDQETQYF
d_gene: TRBD2
v_gene: TRBV11-2
j_gene: TRBJ2-5
abundance: .

CDR3nt: TGCAGTGCTACAGGACTAGCGGGGGATAGGGGAGAGACCCAGTACTTC
CDR3aa: CSATGLAGDRGETQYF
d_gene: TRBD2
v_gene: TRBV20-1
j_gene: TRBJ2-5
abundance: many

CDR3nt: TGTGCCAGCAGCCGCGGGGGCAAGGACTACGAGCAGTACTTC
CDR3aa: CASSRGGKDYEQYF
d_gene: .
v_gene: TRBV6-5
j_gene: TRBJ2-7
abundance: many

CDR3nt: TGTGCCAGCAGAAGGGACTGGCAAACGGACATTCAGTACTTC
CDR3aa: CASRRDWQTDIQYF
d_gene: .
v_gene: TRBV6-5
j_gene: TRBJ2-4
abundance: many

CDR3nt: TGTGCCATTCGACAACCTAGCGAAAAGGAGACCCAGTACTTC
CDR3aa: CAIRQPSEKETQYF
d_gene: .
v_gene: TRBV2
j_gene: TRBJ2-5
abundance: .

CDR3nt: TGTGCCATCAGTGGGCCTAAGCACCAACCCACAGATACGCAGTATTTT
CDR3aa: CAISGPKHQPTDTQYF
d_gene: .
v_gene: TRBV10-3
j_gene: TRBJ2-3
abundance: many

CDR3nt: TGTGCCAGCAGCCCAAGGGGGGACCCTGGACTAGGGAACTCCTACGAGCAGTACTTC
CDR3aa: CASSPRGDPGLGNSYEQYF
d_gene: .
v_gene: TRBV7-6
j_gene: TRBJ2-7
abundance: many

CDR3nt: TGCAGTGCTGAAGGGCCCGAAACGGTTTATGGCTACACCTTC
CDR3aa: CSAEGPETVYGYTF
d_gene: .
v_gene: TRBV20-1
j_gene: TRBJ1-2
abundance: many

CDR3nt: TGTGCCAGCAGCATCACAGGGGGCGAAGTTTCACCCCTCCACTTT
CDR3aa: CASSITGGEVSPLHF
d_gene: TRBD1
v_gene: TRBV7-9
j_gene: TRBJ1-6
abundance: .

CDR3nt: TGCGCCAGCAGCTTGAATGCAGATACGCAGTATTTT
CDR3aa: CASSLNADTQYF
d_gene: .
v_gene: TRBV5-1
j_gene: TRBJ2-3
abundance: many

CDR3nt: TGCGCCAGCAGCTGGGGACAGGGGGGGCCCTCAGATACGCAGTATTTT
CDR3aa: CASSWGQGGPSDTQYF
d_gene: TRBD1
v_gene: TRBV5-1
j_gene: TRBJ2-3
abundance: many

CDR3nt: TGTGCCAGCAGCTTAGCGGCTGGGCGGTACAATGAGCAGTTCTTC
CDR3aa: CASSLAAGRYNEQFF
d_gene: .
v_gene: TRBV7-2
j_gene: TRBJ2-1
abundance: many

CDR3nt: TGTGCCAGCATCATAGACCTTAACGGCAATCGCGAGCAGTACTTC
CDR3aa: CASIIDLNGNREQYF
d_gene: .
v_gene: TRBV6-5
j_gene: TRBJ2-7
abundance: many

CDR3nt: TGTGCCAGCAGCTTAGTTCGCAGGGGGGAATTGGGTCAGCCCCAGCATTTT
CDR3aa: CASSLVRRGELGQPQHF
d_gene: TRBD1
v_gene: TRBV7-8
j_gene: TRBJ1-5
abundance: many

CDR3nt: TGTGCCATCAGTGAGAGGGGAGCAAACTCCTATAATTCACCCCTCCACTTT
CDR3aa: CAISERGANSYNSPLHF
d_gene: .
v_gene: TRBV10-3
j_gene: TRBJ1-6
abundance: many

CDR3nt: TGCAGTGCTAGTCCGGGTGGGGTCTACGAGCAGTACTTC
CDR3aa: CSASPGGVYEQYF
d_gene: .
v_gene: TRBV20-1
j_gene: TRBJ2-7
abundance: many

CDR3nt: TGCGCCAGCAGCCCCCTGGACAGAAGCTCCTACGAGCAGTACTTC
CDR3aa: CASSPLDRSSYEQYF
d_gene: .
v_gene: TRBV5-1
j_gene: TRBJ2-7
abundance: many

CDR3nt: TGTGCCAGCAGAAGACAGGGGAAGGACTACGAGCAGTACTTC
CDR3aa: CASRRQGKDYEQYF
d_gene: TRBD1
v_gene: TRBV27
j_gene: TRBJ2-7
abundance: many

CDR3nt: TGTGCCAGCAGCTTGTTCCCAGAAAACTACGAGCAGTACTTC
CDR3aa: CASSLFPENYEQYF
d_gene: .
v_gene: TRBV7-2
j_gene: TRBJ2-7
abundance: many

CDR3nt: TGCAGCGCCACAGACAGATACACTGAAGCTTTCTTT
CDR3aa: CSATDRYTEAFF
d_gene: .
v_gene: TRBV29-1
j_gene: TRBJ1-1
abundance: .

CDR3nt: TGTGCCAGCAGTTACGGTCAGGGGGTGACCCAGTACTTC
CDR3aa: CASSYGQGVTQYF
d_gene: TRBD1
v_gene: TRBV6-5
j_gene: TRBJ2-5
abundance: many

CDR3nt: TGTGCCAGCAGCTTAAATCGGTTTGGGCCCCAGCATTTT
CDR3aa: CASSLNRFGPQHF
d_gene: .
v_gene: TRBV5-6
j_gene: TRBJ1-5
abundance: many

CDR3nt: TGCGCCAGCAGCCTCGAACAGGGTCGGACCGGGGAGCTGTTTTTT
CDR3aa: CASSLEQGRTGELFF
d_gene: .
v_gene: TRBV5-1
j_gene: TRBJ2-2
abundance: many

CDR3nt: TGCGCCAGCAGTTGGGGGGGCAAGCAAGAGACCCAGTACTTC
CDR3aa: CASSWGGKQETQYF
d_gene: .
v_gene: TRBV5-1
j_gene: TRBJ2-5
abundance: many

CDR3nt: TGTGCCACCAGCACACTAGCGGGGGGGGATGAGCAGTTCTTC
CDR3aa: CATSTLAGGDEQFF
d_gene: TRBD2
v_gene: TRBV15
j_gene: TRBJ2-1
abundance: many

CDR3nt: TGTGCCAGCAGTACCGGGGCGGGGACTTACGGCTACACCTTC
CDR3aa: CASSTGAGTYGYTF
d_gene: .
v_gene: TRBV6-6
j_gene: TRBJ1-2
abundance: many

CDR3nt: TGTGCCAGCAGCTCTCGGACGGAGAACACTGAAGCTTTCTTT
CDR3aa: CASSSRTENTEAFF
d_gene: .
v_gene: TRBV11-2
j_gene: TRBJ1-1
abundance: many

CDR3nt: TGCGCCAGCAGCTTGATCGGGGCGAACACCGGGGAGCTGTTTTTT
CDR3aa: CASSLIGANTGELFF
d_gene: .
v_gene: TRBV5-1
j_gene: TRBJ2-2
abundance: many

CDR3nt: TGTGCCAGCAGCCAATCGAACACCGGGGAGCTGTTTTTT
CDR3aa: CASSQSNTGELFF
d_gene: .
v_gene: TRBV28
j_gene: TRBJ2-2
abundance: many

CDR3nt: TGTGCCAGCAGTAGTGGACAGAGCCACGAGCAGTACTTC
CDR3aa: CASSSGQSHEQYF
d_gene: .
v_gene: TRBV6-5
j_gene: TRBJ2-7
abundance: many

CDR3nt: TGTGCCAGCAGCTACAGGGAAATCAGGTCACCCCTCCACTTT
CDR3aa: CASSYREIRSPLHF
d_gene: .
v_gene: TRBV12-3/TRBV12-4
j_gene: TRBJ1-6
abundance: many

CDR3nt: TGTGCCAGCAGCTTAGTTGCCAAAAACATTCAGTACTTC
CDR3aa: CASSLVAKNIQYF
d_gene: .
v_gene: TRBV7-2
j_gene: TRBJ2-4
abundance: many

CDR3nt: TGTGCCAGCAGCTTAAGCAGCATGAACACTGAAGCTTTCTTT
CDR3aa: CASSLSSMNTEAFF
d_gene: .
v_gene: TRBV7-3
j_gene: TRBJ1-1
abundance: many

CDR3nt: TGCGCCAGCAGCTTGGAACGTTCTCCAGGAAGATTCTACGAGCAGTACTTC
CDR3aa: CASSLERSPGRFYEQYF
d_gene: .
v_gene: TRBV5-1
j_gene: TRBJ2-7
abundance: many

CDR3nt: TGCAGTGCTAGAGATTTGGGGCAGGGAGACTATGGCTACACCTTC
CDR3aa: CSARDLGQGDYGYTF
d_gene: .
v_gene: TRBV20-1
j_gene: TRBJ1-2
abundance: many

CDR3nt: TGTGCCAGCAGTTTAATGGACAGGGGCCAGCCCCAGCATTTT
CDR3aa: CASSLMDRGQPQHF
d_gene: TRBD1
v_gene: TRBV12-3/TRBV12-4
j_gene: TRBJ1-5
abundance: .

CDR3nt: TGTGCCAGCAGCCTTCCAGGGTTCGGTGAGCAGTTCTTC
CDR3aa: CASSLPGFGEQFF
d_gene: .
v_gene: TRBV11-1
j_gene: TRBJ2-1
abundance: many

CDR3nt: TGCGCCAGCAGCTTGAGTGTCGGCAGCATCTTTACCTTC
CDR3aa: CASSLSVGSIFTF
d_gene: .
v_gene: TRBV5-1
j_gene: TRBJ1-2
abundance: many

CDR3nt: TGCGCCAGCAGCTTGGATGTGGTCCGCGCAGATACGCAGTATTTT
CDR3aa: CASSLDVVRADTQYF
d_gene: .
v_gene: TRBV5-1
j_gene: TRBJ2-3
abundance: many

CDR3nt: TGCAGTGCTAGAAAGCCTCCAAACACTGAAGCTTTCTTT
CDR3aa: CSARKPPNTEAFF
d_gene: .
v_gene: TRBV20-1
j_gene: TRBJ1-1
abundance: many

CDR3nt: TGCAGTGACATCAGAGGGGATAAAGGTGGGGATACGCAGTATTTT
CDR3aa: CSDIRGDKGGDTQYF
d_gene: .
v_gene: TRBV20-1
j_gene: TRBJ2-3
abundance: many

CDR3nt: TGCAGTGCTAGAGATCGCGGGTATAATGAGCAGTTCTTC
CDR3aa: CSARDRGYNEQFF
d_gene: .
v_gene: TRBV20-1
j_gene: TRBJ2-1
abundance: .

CDR3nt: TGCAGCGTTGAAGATCGAGGGAAAGGCTCTGGAAACACCATATATTTT
CDR3aa: CSVEDRGKGSGNTIYF
d_gene: .
v_gene: TRBV29-1
j_gene: TRBJ1-3
abundance: many

CDR3nt: TGTGCCTGGAACGACAGGGTTGACACTGAAGCTTTCTTT
CDR3aa: CAWNDRVDTEAFF
d_gene: TRBD1
v_gene: TRBV30
j_gene: TRBJ1-1
abundance: many

CDR3nt: TGTGCCAGCAGCCAAGATCGACAGGCGAGCGAGCAGTACTTC
CDR3aa: CASSQDRQASEQYF
d_gene: .
v_gene: TRBV4-2
j_gene: TRBJ2-7
abundance: many

CDR3nt: TGTGCCACCAGTGGTGCGGGTCAGAGGCCCCAGCATTTT
CDR3aa: CATSGAGQRPQHF
d_gene: .
v_gene: TRBV24-1
j_gene: TRBJ1-5
abundance: many

CDR3nt: TGTGCCAGCAGCCGGCGGTGGGACAGGGTTGGCTACACCTTC
CDR3aa: CASSRRWDRVGYTF
d_gene: TRBD1
v_gene: TRBV28
j_gene: TRBJ1-2
abundance: many

CDR3nt: TGTGCCAGCAGCTTAGCCAGCGGGAGGGCCAGGTACAATGAGCAGTTCTTC
CDR3aa: CASSLASGRARYNEQFF
d_gene: TRBD2
v_gene: TRBV7-2
j_gene: TRBJ2-1
abundance: many

CDR3nt: TGTGCCATCAGTACAAAGTTCGGGACAGGGGTAACCGAGCAGTACTTC
CDR3aa: CAISTKFGTGVTEQYF
d_gene: TRBD1
v_gene: TRBV10-3
j_gene: TRBJ2-7
abundance: many

CDR3nt: TGTGCCAGCAGCCTACCGGGACAGGCCAGGGAGCTGTTTTTT
CDR3aa: CASSLPGQARELFF
d_gene: TRBD1
v_gene: TRBV11-1
j_gene: TRBJ2-2
abundance: many

CDR3nt: TGTGCCAGCAGCAAAGTCTTGGGAACTAGCGGGCCCAGGGGGTACAATGAGCAGTTCTTC
CDR3aa: CASSKVLGTSGPRGYNEQFF
d_gene: .
v_gene: TRBV21-1
j_gene: TRBJ2-1
abundance: many

CDR3nt: TGCGCCAGCAGCTGGACAGGAAGCACAGATACGCAGTATTTT
CDR3aa: CASSWTGSTDTQYF
d_gene: TRBD1
v_gene: TRBV5-1
j_gene: TRBJ2-3
abundance: many